This TCR beta chain derives from a study of cytomegalovirus exposure and HLA in healthy donors. The CDR3 contains 18 residues. The V segment lost 7 bases and the J segment 8 bases; nucleotides outside the gene matches: 22. The germline gives CDR1 MNHEY, CDR2 SMNVEV (reference sequence). TCRdb's table, derived via immunoSEQ multiplex PCR, lists solely in-frame clones and lacks some. This table holds about 50,000 clones, around 93% found once. J is TRBJ2-1 and V is TRBV27; 8 positions agree with TRBD1. What was sequenced was PBMCs. The TCR originated in a woman aged 18 to 35 in good health and CMV-seropositive. The CDR3 reads CASITIGTGPKKVHEQFF. The CDR3, as DNA: TGTGCCAGCATCACGATCGGGACAGGCCCTAAAAAGGTTCATGAGCAGTTCTTC.